These 19 T cell receptor beta chains were all obtained from the same sample, sequenced in a study of blood T cell repertoires in COVID-19. Sequencing used immunoSEQ multiplex PCR; TCRdb keeps in-frame clones, though not all of them. Of about 200,000 clones detected, around 85% appear once; the ten largest clones hold roughly 0.69%. Material for sequencing was peripheral blood. The receptors were gathered from a middle-aged man with acute or convalescent COVID-19.

The chain uses TRBV2 and TRBJ1-6; possible D gene TRBD1, 5 bases. The CDR3 contains 13 residues. Germline V gives CDR1 SNHLY, CDR2 FYNNEI. Trimming removed 6 bases from V and 7 bases from J, with 10 bases in between. The CDR3 sequence is CASRTQENSPLHF. DNA for the CDR3: TGTGCCAGCAGGACACAGGAAAATTCACCCCTCCACTTT.

The V gene is TRBV24-1, the J gene TRBJ2-2; D unclear. Looked up from germline, CDR1 is KGHDR and CDR2 is SFDVKD. The V and J ends lost 5 bases and 7 bases respectively, with 4 bases between them. This CDR3 comprises 11 residues. In DNA form, the CDR3 reads TGTGCCACCAGTGCGGGCGGGGAGCTGTTTTTT. Protein: CATSAGGELFF.

The chain has TRBV28 and TRBJ2-1; TRBD2 aligns across 12 bases. The V segment lost 4 bases and the J segment 0 bases; nucleotides outside the gene matches: 25. Germline V gene data show CDR1 as MDHEN and CDR2 as SYDVKM. The CDR3 extends over 24 amino acids. The CDR3 nucleotides are TGTGCCAGCAGTTCCCGGTGGGAGACTAGCGGGAGTTCGGGCGGAAAGAGCTCCTACAATGAGCAGTTCTTC. Translation: CASSSRWETSGSSGGKSSYNEQFF.

V is TRBV19 and J is TRBJ2-3; TRBD1 matches at 10 bases. V dropped 3 bases and J dropped 2; count of bases not matched to a gene: 5. Germline V gives CDR1 LNHDA, CDR2 SQIVND (reference sequence). This CDR3 has 16 amino acids. This CDR3 is CASSIGQGGPTDTQYF. DNA for the CDR3: TGTGCCAGTAGTATTGGACAGGGGGGACCCACAGATACGCAGTATTTT.

In this sample, this clone turned up once. Other DNA sequences in the same sample also yield this CDR3. The genes are TRBV7-9 and TRBJ2-5, with 7 bases lining up with TRBD2. The CDR3 spans 12 residues. From germline, CDR1 is SEHNR and CDR2 FQNEAQ (reference sequence). DNA for the CDR3: TGTGCGAGCCGGCGGGGGCAAGAGACCCAGTACTTC. It yields the protein CASRRGQETQYF. The whole variable domain, remainder taken from reference TRBV7-9 and TRBJ2-5, is DTGVSQNPRHKITKRGQNVTFRCDPISEHNRLYWYRQTLGQGPEFLTYFQNEAQLEKSRLLSDRFSAERPKGSFSTLEIQRTEQGDSAMYLCASRRGQETQYFGPGTRLLVL.

This sequence joins TRBV5-1 and TRBJ1-1; the D gene is possibly TRBD1 (5 bases). The CDR3 loop spans 15 amino acids. V was pared by 3 bases and J by 1 base, with 13 bases between. Germline-derived CDR1 and CDR2 are SGHRS and YFSETQ. CDR3 DNA sequence: TGCGCCAGCAGCTCCCTTGGGGCAGCGAACACTGAAGCTTTCTTT. Amino acids: CASSSLGAANTEAFF.

The genes are TRBV7-2 and TRBJ2-1, with TRBD2 identical over 10 bases. Per germline, CDR1 SGHTA and CDR2 FQGNSA. The CDR3 has 14 residues. Trimming took 5 bases from V and 12 from J; bases not matched to a gene: 10. CDR3 region: CASSPSTSGIGQFF. CDR3 nucleotides: TGTGCCAGCAGCCCCTCTACTAGCGGGATCGGGCAGTTCTTC.

CDR3 sequence reads: CASSRDTVSNEKLFF. The CDR3 DNA reads TGTGCCAGCAGCCGTGACACCGTCTCTAATGAAAAACTGTTTTTT. V and J are TRBV4-2 and TRBJ1-4; unclear D gene. Germline assignment: CDR1 LGHNA and CDR2 YNFKEQ. The V gene lost 4 bases and the J gene lost 3 bases, with 12 bases spanning the gap. This CDR3 spans 15 amino acids.

The CDR3 DNA is TGTGCCAGCAGCTTATCTGGGCTAGCGGAAGAGACCCAGTACTTC. This sequence encodes CASSLSGLAEETQYF. The chain couples TRBV7-9 to TRBJ2-5; TRBD2 agrees at 7 bases. This CDR3 region has 15 residues. Germline CDR1 and CDR2: SEHNR and FQNEAQ (reference sequence). The V and J ends lost 2 bases and 3 bases, in that order; junction bases with no gene match: 6.

This chain links TRBV7-8 with TRBJ2-2; 8 nucleotides match TRBD2. Losses at the gene ends were 5 bases for V and 2 bases for J; bases not matched to a gene: 10. Germline V gene sequence: CDR1 SGHVS, CDR2 FQNEAQ. The CDR3 sequence is 17 residues long. CDR3 region: CASSIKSGRANTGELFF. Written as DNA, the CDR3 is TGTGCCAGCAGCATCAAGTCCGGGAGGGCTAACACCGGGGAGCTGTTTTTT.

This chain links TRBV5-7 with TRBJ1-5; 7 bases align to TRBD1. TRBV5-7 is an ORF; its function is uncertain. The junction had 12 bases not matched to a gene; V was cut back by 6 bases and J by 3 bases. The CDR3 has 16 residues. Here the CDR3 reads CASTPFPDRHNQPQHF. The CDR3 nucleotides are TGTGCCAGCACCCCCTTCCCGGACAGGCACAATCAGCCCCAGCATTTT.

This clone was detected only once. V is TRBV7-8 and J is TRBJ2-1, with 8 bases identical to TRBD2. This CDR3 is built from 15 residues. J was trimmed by 1 base and V by 4 bases; bases with no gene match: 3. Germline loops: CDR1 SGHVS, CDR2 FQNEAQ. The CDR3 reads CASSYSGASYNEQFF. The CDR3 DNA reads TGTGCCAGCAGCTATAGCGGGGCTTCCTACAATGAGCAGTTCTTC.

With regard to this clone: The DNA is omitted, as the CDR3 cannot be located on it reliably, and the CDR3 follows TCRdb's listing. The chain couples TRBV5-6 to TRBJ2-2; the table's TRBD1 call for D was not verified on the DNA. The CDR3 is 16 amino acids long, termini counted. CDR1 is SGHDT, CDR2 YYEEEE, per germline. The CDR3 region is CASSLPRQLRAGELFF.

The chain employs TRBV9 and TRBJ1-2; 7 bases are a match to TRBD1. The CDR3 spans 16 residues. The ends lost 4 bases at V and 4 bases at J; junction bases unmatched: 13. CDR1 and CDR2 (germline): SGDLS, YYNGEE. The CDR3 is CASSRSRDSAGYGYTF. The CDR3 nucleotides read TGTGCCAGCAGCAGGAGCCGGGACAGTGCTGGCTATGGCTACACCTTC.

The J gene is TRBJ2-1, the V gene TRBV28; 10 bases fit TRBD2. The junction had 6 bases not matched to a gene; V was cut back by 2 bases and J by 8 bases. The CDR3 consists of 15 residues. From germline, CDR1 is MDHEN and CDR2 SYDVKM. This chain's CDR3 is CASSLAPSGGHEQFF. The CDR3 bases are TGTGCCAGCAGTTTAGCACCTAGCGGGGGCCATGAGCAGTTCTTC.

The chain is built from TRBV9 and TRBJ1-2; 11 bases agree with TRBD1. Looked up from germline, CDR1 is SGDLS and CDR2 is YYNGEE. CDR3 length: 17 residues. V dropped 0 bases and J dropped 8; count of bases not matched to a gene: 12. This CDR3 is CASSVASKGQGVEGYTF. CDR3 sequence (DNA): TGTGCCAGCAGCGTAGCCTCAAAGGGACAGGGGGTCGAGGGCTACACCTTC.

This rearrangement joins TRBV6-5 to TRBJ2-7; a possible D gene is TRBD2 (6 bases). The CDR3 contains 12 residues. Germline V lookup: CDR1 MNHEY, CDR2 SVGAGI. V lost 6 bases and J lost 6, with 12 bases in between. The CDR3 DNA reads TGTGCCAGCAGCTGGGACTCCGGCGAGCAGTACTTC. Translation: CASSWDSGEQYF.

This clone showed up just once. The chain has TRBV4-1 and TRBJ2-6; TRBD1 matches 9 bases. The CDR3 totals 19 residues. Per the germline V gene, CDR1 is MGHRA and CDR2 is YSYEKL. J lost 0 bases, V lost 2 bases, and 8 bases had no gene match. CDR3 in amino acids: CASSQTDRGWASGANVLTF. The CDR3, as DNA: TGCGCCAGCAGCCAAACCGACAGGGGGTGGGCCTCTGGGGCCAACGTCCTGACTTTC.

V and J are TRBV7-9 and TRBJ2-1; no reliable D call. CDR3 length: 13 residues. V dropped 5 bases and J dropped 6 bases, with 11 bases sitting between them. Germline V gene lookup returns CDR1 SEHNR and CDR2 FQNEAQ (reference sequence). As DNA, the CDR3 is TGTGCCAGCAGCCTGGGTGGGCCCAATGAGCAGTTCTTC. Translated: CASSLGGPNEQFF.